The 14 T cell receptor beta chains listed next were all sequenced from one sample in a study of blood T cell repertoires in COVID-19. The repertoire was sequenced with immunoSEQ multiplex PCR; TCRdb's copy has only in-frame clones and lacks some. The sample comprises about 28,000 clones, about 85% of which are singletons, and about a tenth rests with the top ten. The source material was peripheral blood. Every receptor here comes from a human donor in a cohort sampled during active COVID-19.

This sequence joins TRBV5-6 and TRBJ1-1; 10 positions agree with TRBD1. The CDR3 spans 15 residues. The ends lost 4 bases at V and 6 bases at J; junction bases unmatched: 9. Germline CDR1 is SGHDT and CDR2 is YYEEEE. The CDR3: CASSPAGTGEAEAFF. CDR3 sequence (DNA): TGTGCCAGCAGCCCTGCCGGGACAGGGGAAGCTGAAGCTTTCTTT.

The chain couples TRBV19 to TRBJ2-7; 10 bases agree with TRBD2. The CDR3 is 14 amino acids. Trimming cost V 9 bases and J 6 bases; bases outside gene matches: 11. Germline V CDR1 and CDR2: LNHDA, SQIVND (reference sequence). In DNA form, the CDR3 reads TGTGCCAGGCTTTCTAGCGGGAGTAGATGCGAGCAGTACTTC. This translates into CARLSSGSRCEQYF.

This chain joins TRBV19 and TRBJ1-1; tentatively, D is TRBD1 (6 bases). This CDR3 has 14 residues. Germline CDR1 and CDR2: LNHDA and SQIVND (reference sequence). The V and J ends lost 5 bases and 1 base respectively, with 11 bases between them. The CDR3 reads CASSYGTPNTEAFF. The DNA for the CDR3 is TGTGCCAGTAGTTACGGGACACCGAACACTGAAGCTTTCTTT.

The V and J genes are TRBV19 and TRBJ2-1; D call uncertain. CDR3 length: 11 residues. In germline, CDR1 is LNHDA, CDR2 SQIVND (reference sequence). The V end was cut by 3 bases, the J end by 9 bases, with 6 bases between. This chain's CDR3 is CASSITGEQFF. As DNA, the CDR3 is TGTGCCAGTAGTATTACCGGTGAGCAGTTCTTC.

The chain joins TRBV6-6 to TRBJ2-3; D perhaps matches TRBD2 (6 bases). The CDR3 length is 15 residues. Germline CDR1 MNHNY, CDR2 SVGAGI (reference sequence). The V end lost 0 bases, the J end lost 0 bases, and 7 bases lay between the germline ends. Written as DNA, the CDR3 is TGTGCCAGCAGTTACTCGGGGGGTAGCACAGATACGCAGTATTTT. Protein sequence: CASSYSGGSTDTQYF.

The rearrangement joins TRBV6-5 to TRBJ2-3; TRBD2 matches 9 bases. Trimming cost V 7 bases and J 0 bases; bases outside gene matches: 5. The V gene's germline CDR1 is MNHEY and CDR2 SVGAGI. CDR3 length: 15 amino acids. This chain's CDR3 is CASTGSGGSTDTQYF. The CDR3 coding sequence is TGTGCCAGCACTGGGAGCGGGGGGAGCACAGATACGCAGTATTTT.

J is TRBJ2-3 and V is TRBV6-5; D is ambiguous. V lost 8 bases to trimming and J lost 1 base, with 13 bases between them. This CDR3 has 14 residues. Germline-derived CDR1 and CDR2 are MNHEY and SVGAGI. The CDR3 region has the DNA TGTGCCAGCTCTCTCCTTCCGGGCACAGATACGCAGTATTTT. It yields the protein CASSLLPGTDTQYF.

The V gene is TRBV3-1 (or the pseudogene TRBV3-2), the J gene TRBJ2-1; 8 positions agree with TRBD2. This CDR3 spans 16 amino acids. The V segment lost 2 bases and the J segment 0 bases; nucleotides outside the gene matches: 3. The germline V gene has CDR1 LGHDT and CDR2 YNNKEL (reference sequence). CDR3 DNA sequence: TGTGCCAGCAGCCAAATAAGCGGGAGCTCCTACAATGAGCAGTTCTTC. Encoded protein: CASSQISGSSYNEQFF.

CDR3 nucleotides: TGTGCCAGCAGCCCGACAGGGGCGAATGACTATGGCTACACCTTC. Protein sequence: CASSPTGANDYGYTF. The chain carries TRBV6-6 and TRBJ1-2; 8 positions agree with TRBD1. The J segment lost 3 bases and the V segment lost 6 bases, leaving 9 bases of the junction unmatched. The germline V gene has CDR1 MNHNY and CDR2 SVGAGI (reference sequence). The CDR3 has 15 amino acids.

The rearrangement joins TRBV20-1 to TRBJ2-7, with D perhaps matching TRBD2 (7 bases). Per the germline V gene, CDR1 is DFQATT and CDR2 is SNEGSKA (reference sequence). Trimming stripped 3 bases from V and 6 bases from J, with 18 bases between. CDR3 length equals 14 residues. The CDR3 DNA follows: TGCAGTGCTAGTGAGGGGGGGTTACCCTTCGAGCAGTACTTC. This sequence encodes CSASEGGLPFEQYF.

CDR3 coding DNA: TGTGCCAGCAGTTACCAGCGGCAAGTGGAGACCCAGTACTTC. Encoded protein: CASSYQRQVETQYF. V gene TRBV6-5 combines with J gene TRBJ2-5; D is perhaps TRBD2 (5 bases). Trimming cost V 2 bases and J 5 bases, with 12 bases left between them. The CDR3 contains 14 residues. Germline V gives CDR1 MNHEY, CDR2 SVGAGI.

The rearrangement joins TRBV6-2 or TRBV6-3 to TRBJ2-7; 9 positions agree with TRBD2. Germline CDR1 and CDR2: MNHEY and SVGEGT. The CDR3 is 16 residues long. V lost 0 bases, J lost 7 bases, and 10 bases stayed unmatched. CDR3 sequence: CASSYSVSVAGEEQYF. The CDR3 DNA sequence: TGTGCCAGCAGTTACTCGGTTTCGGTAGCGGGAGAAGAGCAGTACTTC.

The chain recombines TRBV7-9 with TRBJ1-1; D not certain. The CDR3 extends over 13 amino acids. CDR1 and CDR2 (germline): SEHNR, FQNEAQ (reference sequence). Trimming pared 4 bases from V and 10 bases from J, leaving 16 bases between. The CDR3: CASSSSGRAGAFF. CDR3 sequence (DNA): TGTGCCAGCAGCTCGAGCGGCAGAGCCGGAGCTTTCTTT.

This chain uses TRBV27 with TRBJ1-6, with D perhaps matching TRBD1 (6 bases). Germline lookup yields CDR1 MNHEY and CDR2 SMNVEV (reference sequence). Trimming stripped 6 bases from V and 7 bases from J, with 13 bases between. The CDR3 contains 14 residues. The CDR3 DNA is TGTGCCAGCAGACGGGACACCCCCAATTCACCCCTCCACTTT. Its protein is CASRRDTPNSPLHF.